Listed below are T cell receptor beta chains from one sample, sequenced in a study of early T cells in non-severe SARS-CoV-2 infection. MiXCR, run by TCRdb on the 5' RACE reads, gives a single entry per CDR3 protein. The sample includes about 60,000 distinct CDR3 sequences, less than 15% of them seen just once. Material: whole blood. Every receptor here comes from an adult who was a healthcare worker with PCR-confirmed SARS-CoV-2 infection or an uninfected control (not recorded which). The CDR3 runs from the conserved cysteine through the conserved F or W. D genes are given only for firm matches. Clone size is stated in some rows and not others, as once, few, many or a class when expanded.

TRBV9	NA	TRBJ2-4	NA	CASSEVWGAKNIQYF	TGTGCCAGCAGCGAAGTCTGGGGGGCTAAAAACATTCAGTACTTC
TRBV4-1	NA	TRBJ2-7	TRBD2	CASSPLPGGHYEQYF	TGCGCCAGCAGCCCGCTGCCGGGGGGGCACTACGAGCAGTACTTC
TRBV11-2	few	TRBJ2-5	NA	CASSLVFSLEAQYF	TGTGCCAGCAGCTTAGTCTTCAGCCTGGAGGCCCAGTACTTC
TRBV5-6	few	TRBJ1-6	NA	CASSLESTGRNSPLHF	TGTGCCAGCAGCTTAGAATCGACAGGCCGTAATTCACCCCTCCACTTT
TRBV6-1	few	TRBJ2-3	NA	CASSYPDTQYF	TGTGCCAGCAGTTACCCAGATACGCAGTATTTT
TRBV29-1	few	TRBJ2-4	TRBD2	CSVEEKVRGGDLAKNIQYF	TGCAGCGTTGAAGAAAAGGTGCGCGGGGGGGACCTAGCCAAAAACATTCAGTACTTC
TRBV2	many	TRBJ2-1	NA	CASSDPISADNEQFF	TGTGCCAGCAGTGATCCTATTAGCGCGGACAATGAGCAGTTCTTC
TRBV20-1	few	TRBJ2-7	TRBD1	CSAIKDRVYEQYF	TGCAGTGCTATCAAGGACAGGGTTTACGAGCAGTACTTC
TRBV5-1	many	TRBJ2-7	NA	CASSLGGEEYEQYF	TGCGCCAGCAGCTTGGGTGGAGAGGAATACGAGCAGTACTTC
TRBV7-2	few	TRBJ2-3	NA	CASSLLRGPDTQYF	TGTGCCAGCAGCTTACTCCGGGGGCCAGATACGCAGTATTTT
TRBV5-1	NA	TRBJ1-2	TRBD1	CASSPAGTGNYGYTF	TGCGCCAGCAGCCCAGCGGGGACAGGGAACTATGGCTACACCTTC
TRBV6-5	few	TRBJ1-5	NA	CASSYRWGDQPQHF	TGTGCCAGCAGTTACCGATGGGGGGATCAGCCCCAGCATTTT
TRBV14	few	TRBJ1-2	NA	CASSPGAMPYGYTF	TGTGCCAGCAGCCCTGGGGCTATGCCATATGGCTACACCTTC
TRBV11-2	many	TRBJ2-5	TRBD1	CASSHPTGGIETQYF	TGTGCCAGCAGCCACCCGACAGGGGGCATAGAGACCCAGTACTTC
TRBV6-2/TRBV6-3	few	TRBJ2-5	NA	CASSKLSYSETQYF	TGTGCCAGCAGCAAACTGAGTTATTCAGAGACCCAGTACTTC
TRBV4-2	few	TRBJ1-4	NA	CASWEAAEEKLFF	TGTGCCAGCTGGGAGGCGGCAGAGGAAAAACTGTTTTTT
TRBV7-2	NA	TRBJ2-3	NA	CASTNQGLPTDTQYF	TGTGCCAGTACGAACCAGGGGCTTCCCACAGATACGCAGTATTTT
TRBV12-3/TRBV12-4	NA	TRBJ1-5	NA	CASGSGTDEHQPQHF	TGTGCCAGCGGAAGTGGGACGGACGAACATCAGCCCCAGCATTTT
TRBV6-1	NA	TRBJ2-3	TRBD1	CASSEVDSGGKDTQYF	TGTGCCAGCAGTGAAGTGGATTCAGGGGGCAAAGATACGCAGTATTTT
TRBV12-3/TRBV12-4	NA	TRBJ1-3	TRBD1	CASSWTGGQRNTIYF	TGTGCCAGCAGTTGGACAGGGGGCCAACGAAACACCATATATTTT
TRBV7-6	few	TRBJ1-2	NA	CASSLLQDSSRIGYTF	TGTGCCAGCAGCTTACTCCAGGACTCCAGCCGGATCGGCTACACCTTC
TRBV13	few	TRBJ2-1	NA	CASSLGSSEQFF	TGTGCCAGCAGCTTAGGTTCGAGTGAGCAGTTCTTC
TRBV10-2	NA	TRBJ2-7	NA	CASSDVGILYEQYF	TGCGCCAGCAGTGACGTTGGGATCCTCTACGAGCAGTACTTC
TRBV5-1	few	TRBJ2-5	TRBD1	CASSGTGGSLETQYF	TGCGCCAGCAGCGGAACAGGGGGGTCATTAGAGACCCAGTACTTC
TRBV13	NA	TRBJ2-1	TRBD1	CASSLDAGGSYNEQFF	TGTGCCAGCAGCTTAGACGCAGGGGGCTCCTACAATGAGCAGTTCTTC
TRBV4-1	many	TRBJ1-2	NA	CASSQEWMTVANYGYTF	TGCGCCAGCAGCCAAGAATGGATGACGGTAGCTAACTATGGCTACACCTTC
TRBV20-1	NA	TRBJ1-1	NA	CSARAPRQSNTEAFF	TGCAGTGCTCGAGCCCCGCGTCAATCGAACACTGAAGCTTTCTTT
TRBV11-3	few	TRBJ2-3	NA	CASSPGPPRGDTQYF	TGTGCCAGCAGCCCGGGACCACCCCGAGGGGATACGCAGTATTTT
TRBV5-1	many	TRBJ2-3	NA	CASSSTPGVPRGTDTQYF	TGCGCCAGCAGCTCCACCCCGGGGGTGCCGAGGGGCACAGATACGCAGTATTTT
TRBV7-2	NA	TRBJ1-2	NA	CATSPFLGDSWSSDGYTF	TGTGCCACCAGCCCTTTCTTGGGGGACTCCTGGAGCTCCGATGGCTACACCTTC
TRBV5-4	few	TRBJ1-2	TRBD1	CASSQGTGSRYTF	TGTGCCAGCAGCCAAGGGACAGGGAGTCGCTACACCTTC
TRBV11-2	few	TRBJ2-7	NA	CASSSMTRDPHEQYF	TGTGCCAGCAGCAGCATGACCCGGGACCCCCACGAGCAGTACTTC
TRBV6-2/TRBV6-3	NA	TRBJ2-7	NA	CASSYVDSYEQYF	TGTGCCAGCAGTTACGTGGACAGCTACGAGCAGTACTTC
TRBV15	NA	TRBJ1-5	NA	CATSSPVTIDQPQHF	TGTGCCACCAGCAGTCCCGTAACAATTGATCAGCCCCAGCATTTT
TRBV6-2/TRBV6-3	NA	TRBJ1-5	NA	CASSYNNQPQHF	TGTGCCAGCAGTTATAATAATCAGCCCCAGCATTTT